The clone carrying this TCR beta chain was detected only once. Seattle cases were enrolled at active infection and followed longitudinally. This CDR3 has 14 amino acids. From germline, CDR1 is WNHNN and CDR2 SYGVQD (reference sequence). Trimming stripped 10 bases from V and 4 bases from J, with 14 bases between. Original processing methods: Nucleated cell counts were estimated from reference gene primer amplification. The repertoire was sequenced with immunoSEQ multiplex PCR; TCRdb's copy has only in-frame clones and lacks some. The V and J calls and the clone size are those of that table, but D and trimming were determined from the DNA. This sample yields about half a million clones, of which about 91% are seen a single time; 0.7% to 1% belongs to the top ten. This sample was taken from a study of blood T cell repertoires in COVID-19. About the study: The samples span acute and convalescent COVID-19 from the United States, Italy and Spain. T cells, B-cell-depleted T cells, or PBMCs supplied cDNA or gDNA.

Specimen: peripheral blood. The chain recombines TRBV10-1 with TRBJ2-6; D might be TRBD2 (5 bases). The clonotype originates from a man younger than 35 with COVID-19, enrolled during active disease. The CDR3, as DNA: TGCGCCAAACGGGGAGCTGGCGGGGCCAACGTCCTGACTTTC. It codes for CAKRGAGGANVLTF.